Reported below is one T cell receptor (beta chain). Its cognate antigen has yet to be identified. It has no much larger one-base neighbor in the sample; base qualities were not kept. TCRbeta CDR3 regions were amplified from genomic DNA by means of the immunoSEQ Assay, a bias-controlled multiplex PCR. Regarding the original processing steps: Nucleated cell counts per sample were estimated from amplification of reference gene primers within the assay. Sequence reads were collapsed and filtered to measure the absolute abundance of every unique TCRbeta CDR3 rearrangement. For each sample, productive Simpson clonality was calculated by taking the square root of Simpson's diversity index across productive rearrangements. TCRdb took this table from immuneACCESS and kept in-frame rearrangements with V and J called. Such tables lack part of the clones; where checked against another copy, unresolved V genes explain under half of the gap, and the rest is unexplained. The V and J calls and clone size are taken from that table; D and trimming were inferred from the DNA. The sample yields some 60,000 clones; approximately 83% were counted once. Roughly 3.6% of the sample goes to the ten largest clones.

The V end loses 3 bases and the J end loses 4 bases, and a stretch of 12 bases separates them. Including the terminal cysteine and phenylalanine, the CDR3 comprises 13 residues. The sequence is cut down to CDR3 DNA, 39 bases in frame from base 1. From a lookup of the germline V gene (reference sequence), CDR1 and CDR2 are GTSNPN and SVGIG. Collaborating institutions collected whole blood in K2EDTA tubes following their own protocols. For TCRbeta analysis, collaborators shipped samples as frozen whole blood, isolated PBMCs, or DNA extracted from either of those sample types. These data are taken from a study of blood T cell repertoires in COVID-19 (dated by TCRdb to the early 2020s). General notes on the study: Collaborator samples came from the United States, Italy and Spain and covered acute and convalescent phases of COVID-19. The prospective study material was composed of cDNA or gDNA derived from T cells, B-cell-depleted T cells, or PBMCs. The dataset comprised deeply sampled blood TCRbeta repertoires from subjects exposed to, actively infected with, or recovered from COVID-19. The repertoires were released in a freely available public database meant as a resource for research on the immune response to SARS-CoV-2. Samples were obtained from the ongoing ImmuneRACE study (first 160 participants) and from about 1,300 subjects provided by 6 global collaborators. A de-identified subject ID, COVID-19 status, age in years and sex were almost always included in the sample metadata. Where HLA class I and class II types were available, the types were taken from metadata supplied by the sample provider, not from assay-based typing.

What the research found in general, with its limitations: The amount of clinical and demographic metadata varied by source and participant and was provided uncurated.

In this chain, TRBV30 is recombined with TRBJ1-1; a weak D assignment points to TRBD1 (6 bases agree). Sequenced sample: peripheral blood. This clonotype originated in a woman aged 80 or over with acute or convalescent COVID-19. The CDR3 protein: CAWSDGTPTEAFF. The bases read TGTGCCTGGAGCGATGGGACACCCACTGAAGCTTTCTTT.